The source of this T cell receptor (beta chain) is a study of cytomegalovirus exposure and HLA in healthy donors. Study-level results: With later analysis, a missense DCLRE1C variant became linked to TCR beta V- and J-gene trimming.

About this clone: Its target is unknown.

13 Jbeta primers and 60 Vbeta primers were used for the PCR. The method was immunoSEQ multiplex PCR; TCRdb's version includes in-frame clones alone and lacks a portion of them. The sample has 60,000 or so clones; approximately 80% are singletons. The germline CDR1 and CDR2 sequences are ENHRY and SYGVKD. The ends were cut back, 0 bases at V and 7 bases at J, with 9 bases in the middle. The CDR3 runs to 13 residues. The V and J genes are TRBV10-3 and TRBJ1-2; TRBD1 is a possible D gene (5 bases). The specimen was PBMCs. The TCR sequence derives from a female donor in good health and CMV-seronegative. CDR3 sequence reads: CAISESVGGGYTF. The CDR3 DNA follows: TGTGCCATCAGTGAGTCGGTGGGGGGTGGCTACACCTTC.